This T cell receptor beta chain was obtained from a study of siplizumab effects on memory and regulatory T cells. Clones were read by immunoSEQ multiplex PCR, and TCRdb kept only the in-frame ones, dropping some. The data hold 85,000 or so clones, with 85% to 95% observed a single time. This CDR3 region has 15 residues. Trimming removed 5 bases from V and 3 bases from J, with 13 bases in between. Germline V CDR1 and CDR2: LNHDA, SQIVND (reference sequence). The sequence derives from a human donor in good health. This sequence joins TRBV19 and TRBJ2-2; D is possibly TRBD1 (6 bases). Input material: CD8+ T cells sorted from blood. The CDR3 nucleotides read TGTGCCAGTAGTCAGGGGACCCTATACACCGGGGAGCTGTTTTTT. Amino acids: CASSQGTLYTGELFF.